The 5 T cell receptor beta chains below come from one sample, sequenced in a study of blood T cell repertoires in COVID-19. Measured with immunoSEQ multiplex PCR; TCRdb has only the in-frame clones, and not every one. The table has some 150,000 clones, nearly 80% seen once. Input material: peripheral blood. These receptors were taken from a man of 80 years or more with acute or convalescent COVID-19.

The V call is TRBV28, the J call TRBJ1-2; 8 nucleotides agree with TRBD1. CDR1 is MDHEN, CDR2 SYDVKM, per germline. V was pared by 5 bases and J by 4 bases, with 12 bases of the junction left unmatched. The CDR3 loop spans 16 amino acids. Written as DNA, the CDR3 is TGTGCCAGCAGTGGGCTTGGGACAGGAACGTTCTATGGCTACACCTTC. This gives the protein CASSGLGTGTFYGYTF.

The CDR3 region has the DNA TGTGCCAGCAGCCCGGGACAGGGTTGGACCGGGGAGCTGTTTTTT. Its translation is CASSPGQGWTGELFF. V usage is TRBV7-9 and J usage is TRBJ2-2; TRBD1 agrees at 9 bases. CDR1 and CDR2 (germline): SEHNR, FQNEAQ (reference sequence). After removal of 5 bases from V and 5 bases from J, the junction contained 6 bases not matched to a gene. The CDR3 has 15 residues. Filled out from reference TRBV7-9 and TRBJ2-2, the complete variable domain reads DTGVSQNPRHKITKRGQNVTFRCDPISEHNRLYWYRQTLGQGPEFLTYFQNEAQLEKSRLLSDRFSAERPKGSFSTLEIQRTEQGDSAMYLCASSPGQGWTGELFFGEGSRLTVL.

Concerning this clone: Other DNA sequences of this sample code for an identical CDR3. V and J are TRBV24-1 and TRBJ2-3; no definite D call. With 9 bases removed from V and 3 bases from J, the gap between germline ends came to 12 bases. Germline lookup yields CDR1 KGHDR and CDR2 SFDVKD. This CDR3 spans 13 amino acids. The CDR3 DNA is TGTGCCACCCAGCTTACCGGGACAGATACGCAGTATTTT. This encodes CATQLTGTDTQYF.

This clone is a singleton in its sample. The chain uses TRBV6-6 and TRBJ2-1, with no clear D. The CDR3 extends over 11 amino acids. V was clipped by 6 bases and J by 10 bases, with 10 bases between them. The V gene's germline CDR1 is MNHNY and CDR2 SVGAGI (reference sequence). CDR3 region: CASRGSIEQFF. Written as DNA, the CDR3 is TGTGCCAGCAGGGGCTCCATCGAGCAGTTCTTC.

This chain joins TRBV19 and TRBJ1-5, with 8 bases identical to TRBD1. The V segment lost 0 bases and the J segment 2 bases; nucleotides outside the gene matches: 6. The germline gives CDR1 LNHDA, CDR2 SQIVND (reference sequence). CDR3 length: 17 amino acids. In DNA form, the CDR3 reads TGTGCCAGTAGTATAGATTGGACAGGGAGGGGCAATCAGCCCCAGCATTTT. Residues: CASSIDWTGRGNQPQHF.